This T cell receptor (beta chain) was retrieved from a study of shared clonotypes between healthy human individuals. Study-level information: The donors, two women and three men, were aged 18 to 49. General study points: The study found 4.5% to 5% of naive CD4 clonotypes shared across a handful of donors.

To note about this clone: Antigen specificity is unknown.

V shed 6 bases and J shed 4 bases, with 18 bases lying between them. CDR3 size: 15 residues. CDR1 MDHEN and CDR2 SYDVKM come from the germline V gene. Replicate PCRs run on sorted subsets employed 200 ng DNA, 30,000 to 35,000 T cell genomes. This table comes from immunoSEQ multiplex PCR, and its TCRdb copy is limited to in-frame clones, with some not included. This sample has more than 400,000 clones, with less than 96% found just once. The sequence came from a woman in her twenties or thirties in good health. The chain is built from TRBV28 and TRBJ1-2; D perhaps matches TRBD1 (6 bases). Material: naive CD4+ T cells sorted from blood. Regarding subset: CD45RA+ positively selected. The chain's CDR3 is CASSPPQTGGYGYTF. DNA of the CDR3: TGTGCCAGCAGCCCGCCTCAGACAGGCGGCTATGGCTACACCTTC.